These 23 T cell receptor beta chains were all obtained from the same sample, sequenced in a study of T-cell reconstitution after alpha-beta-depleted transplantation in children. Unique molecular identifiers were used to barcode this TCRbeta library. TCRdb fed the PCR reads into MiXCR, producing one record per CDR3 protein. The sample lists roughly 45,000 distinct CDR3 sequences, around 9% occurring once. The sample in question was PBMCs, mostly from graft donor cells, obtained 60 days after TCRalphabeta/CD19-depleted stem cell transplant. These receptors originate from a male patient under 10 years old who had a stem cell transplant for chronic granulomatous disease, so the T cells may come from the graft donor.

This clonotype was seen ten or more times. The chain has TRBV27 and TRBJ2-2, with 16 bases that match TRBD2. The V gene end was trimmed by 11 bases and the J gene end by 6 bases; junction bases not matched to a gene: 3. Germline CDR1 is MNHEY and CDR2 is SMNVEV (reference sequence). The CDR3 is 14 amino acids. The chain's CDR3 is CAVGTSGRAGELFF. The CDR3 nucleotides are TGTGCCGTCGGGACTAGCGGGAGGGCCGGGGAGCTGTTTTTT.

This chain's CDR3 is CSARIGDAYTEAFF. As DNA, the CDR3 is TGCAGTGCTAGGATCGGGGACGCGTATACTGAAGCTTTCTTT. The V and J genes are TRBV20-1 and TRBJ1-1, with D possibly TRBD1 on 5 matching bases. The CDR3 extends over 14 amino acids. Trimming removed 3 bases from V and 5 bases from J, with 16 bases in between. The germline V gene encodes CDR1 DFQATT and CDR2 SNEGSKA (reference sequence).

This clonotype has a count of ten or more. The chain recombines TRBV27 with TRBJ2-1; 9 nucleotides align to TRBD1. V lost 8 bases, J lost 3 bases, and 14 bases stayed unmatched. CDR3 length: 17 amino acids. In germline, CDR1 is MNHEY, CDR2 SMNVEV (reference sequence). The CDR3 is CASRRSVTGGIYNEQFF. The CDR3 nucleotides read TGTGCCAGCCGGCGCTCCGTGACAGGGGGGATCTACAATGAGCAGTTCTTC.

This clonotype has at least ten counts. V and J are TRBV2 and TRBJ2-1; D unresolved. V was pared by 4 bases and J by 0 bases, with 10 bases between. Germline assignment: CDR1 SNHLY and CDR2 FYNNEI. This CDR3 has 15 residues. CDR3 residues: CASSVAPSSYNEQFF. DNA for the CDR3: TGTGCCAGCAGTGTGGCCCCAAGCTCCTACAATGAGCAGTTCTTC.

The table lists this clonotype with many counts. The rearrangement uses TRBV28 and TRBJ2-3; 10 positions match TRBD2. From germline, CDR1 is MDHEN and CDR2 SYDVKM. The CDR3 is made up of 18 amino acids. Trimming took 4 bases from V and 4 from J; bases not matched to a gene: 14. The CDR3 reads CASSSPRLLAGGADTQYF. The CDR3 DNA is TGTGCCAGCAGTTCCCCGCGGCTATTAGCGGGAGGAGCAGATACGCAGTATTTT.

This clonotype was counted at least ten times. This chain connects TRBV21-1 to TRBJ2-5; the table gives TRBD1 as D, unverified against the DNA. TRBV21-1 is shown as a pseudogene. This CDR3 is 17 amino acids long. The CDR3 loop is CASSKEGTQGPGETQYF. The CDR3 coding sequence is TGTGCCAGCAGCAAAGAGGGGACCCAAGGACCGGGGGAGACCCAGTACTTC.

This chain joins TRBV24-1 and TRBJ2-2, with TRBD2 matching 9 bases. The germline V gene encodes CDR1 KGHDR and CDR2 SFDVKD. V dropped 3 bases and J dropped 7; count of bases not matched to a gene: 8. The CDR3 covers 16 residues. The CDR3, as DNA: TGTGCCACCAGTGATACAGCGGGAGGTAACTTCGGGGAGCTGTTTTTT. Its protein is CATSDTAGGNFGELFF.

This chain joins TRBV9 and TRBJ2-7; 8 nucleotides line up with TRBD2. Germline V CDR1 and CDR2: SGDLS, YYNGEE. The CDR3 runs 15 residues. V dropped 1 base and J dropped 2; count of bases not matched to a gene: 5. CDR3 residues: CASSVNRGGPYEQYF. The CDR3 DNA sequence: TGTGCCAGCAGCGTAAATCGCGGGGGGCCCTACGAGCAGTACTTC.

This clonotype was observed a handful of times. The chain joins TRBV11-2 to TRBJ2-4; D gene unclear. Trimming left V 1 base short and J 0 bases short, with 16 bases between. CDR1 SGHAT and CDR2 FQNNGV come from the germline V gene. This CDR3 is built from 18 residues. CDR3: CASSLGNGSKPAKNIQYF. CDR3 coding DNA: TGTGCCAGCAGCTTAGGTAACGGCAGTAAGCCAGCCAAAAACATTCAGTACTTC.

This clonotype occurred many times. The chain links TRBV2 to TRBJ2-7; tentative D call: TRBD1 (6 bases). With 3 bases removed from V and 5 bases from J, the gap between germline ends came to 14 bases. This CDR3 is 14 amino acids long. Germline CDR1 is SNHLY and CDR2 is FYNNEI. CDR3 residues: CASSEAGALDEQYF. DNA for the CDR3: TGTGCCAGCAGTGAGGCAGGGGCGCTGGACGAGCAGTACTTC.

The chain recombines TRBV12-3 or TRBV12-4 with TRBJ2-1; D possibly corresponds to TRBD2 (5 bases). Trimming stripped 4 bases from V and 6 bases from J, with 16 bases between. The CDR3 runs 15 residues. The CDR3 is CASSWGDGLVNEQFF. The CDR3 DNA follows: TGTGCCAGCAGTTGGGGTGATGGACTCGTCAATGAGCAGTTCTTC.

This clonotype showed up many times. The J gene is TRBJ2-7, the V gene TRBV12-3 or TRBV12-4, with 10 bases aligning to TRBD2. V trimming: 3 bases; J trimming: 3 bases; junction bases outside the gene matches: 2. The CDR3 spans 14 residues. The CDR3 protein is CASSFTSGNYEQYF. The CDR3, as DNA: TGTGCCAGCAGTTTCACTAGCGGGAACTACGAGCAGTACTTC.

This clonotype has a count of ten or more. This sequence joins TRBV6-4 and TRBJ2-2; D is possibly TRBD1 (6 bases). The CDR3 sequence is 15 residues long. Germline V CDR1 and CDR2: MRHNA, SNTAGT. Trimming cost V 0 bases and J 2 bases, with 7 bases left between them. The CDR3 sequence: CASSDSDSNTGELFF. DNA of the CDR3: TGTGCCAGCAGTGACTCGGACAGCAACACCGGGGAGCTGTTTTTT.

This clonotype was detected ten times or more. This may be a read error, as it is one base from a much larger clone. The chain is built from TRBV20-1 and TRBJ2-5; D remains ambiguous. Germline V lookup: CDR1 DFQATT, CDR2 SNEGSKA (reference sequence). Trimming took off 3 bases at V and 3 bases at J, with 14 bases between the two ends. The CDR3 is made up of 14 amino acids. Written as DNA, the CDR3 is TGCAGTGCTAGTAGCTGCTCTGGGAAAGAGACCCAGTACTTC. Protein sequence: CSASSCSGKETQYF.

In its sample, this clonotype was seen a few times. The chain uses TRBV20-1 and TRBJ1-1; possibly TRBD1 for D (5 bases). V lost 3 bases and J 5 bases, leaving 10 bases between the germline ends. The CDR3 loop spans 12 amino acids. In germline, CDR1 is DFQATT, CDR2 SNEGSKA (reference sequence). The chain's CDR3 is CSASRDVTEAFF. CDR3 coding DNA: TGCAGTGCTAGCCGGGACGTAACTGAAGCTTTCTTT.

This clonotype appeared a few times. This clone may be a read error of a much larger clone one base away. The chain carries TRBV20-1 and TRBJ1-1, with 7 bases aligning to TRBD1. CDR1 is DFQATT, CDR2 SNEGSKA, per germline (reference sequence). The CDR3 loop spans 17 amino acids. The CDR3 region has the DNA TGCTGTGCTAGAGATTTTGGAGGGGGCGGCCTGAACACTGAAGCTTTCTTT. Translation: CCARDFGGGGLNTEAFF.

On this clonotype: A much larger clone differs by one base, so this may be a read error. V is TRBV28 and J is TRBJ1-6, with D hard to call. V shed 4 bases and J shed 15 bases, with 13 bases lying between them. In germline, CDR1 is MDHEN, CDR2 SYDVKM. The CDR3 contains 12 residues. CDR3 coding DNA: TGTGCCAGCAGTTCATCCGGTCCCGTCCTCCACTTT. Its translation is CASSSSGPVLHF.

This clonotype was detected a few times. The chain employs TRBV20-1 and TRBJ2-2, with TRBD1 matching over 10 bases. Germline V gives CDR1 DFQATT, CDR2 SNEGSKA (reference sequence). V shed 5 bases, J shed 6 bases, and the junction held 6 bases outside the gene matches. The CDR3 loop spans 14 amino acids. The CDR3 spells CSAHRQGAAGELFF. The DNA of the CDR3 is TGCAGTGCTCACCGACAGGGGGCCGCCGGGGAGCTGTTTTTT.

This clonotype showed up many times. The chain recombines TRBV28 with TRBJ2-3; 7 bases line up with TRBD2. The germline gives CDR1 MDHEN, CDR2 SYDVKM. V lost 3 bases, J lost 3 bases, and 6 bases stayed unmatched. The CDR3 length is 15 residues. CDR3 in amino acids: CASSLLSGMTDTQYF. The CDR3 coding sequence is TGTGCCAGCAGTTTGTTAAGCGGGATGACAGATACGCAGTATTTT.

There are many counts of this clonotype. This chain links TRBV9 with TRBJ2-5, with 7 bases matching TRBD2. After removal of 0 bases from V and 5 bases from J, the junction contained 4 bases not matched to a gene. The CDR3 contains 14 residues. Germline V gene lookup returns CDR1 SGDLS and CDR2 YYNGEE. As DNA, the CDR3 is TGTGCCAGCAGCGTAGAGACTAGCACGGAGACCCAGTACTTC. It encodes CASSVETSTETQYF.

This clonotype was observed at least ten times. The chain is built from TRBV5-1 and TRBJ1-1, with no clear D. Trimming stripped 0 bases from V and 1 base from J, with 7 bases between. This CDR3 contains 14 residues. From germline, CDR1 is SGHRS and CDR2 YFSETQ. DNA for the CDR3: TGCGCCAGCAGCTTGGTGGGAAAGAACACTGAAGCTTTCTTT. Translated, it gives CASSLVGKNTEAFF.

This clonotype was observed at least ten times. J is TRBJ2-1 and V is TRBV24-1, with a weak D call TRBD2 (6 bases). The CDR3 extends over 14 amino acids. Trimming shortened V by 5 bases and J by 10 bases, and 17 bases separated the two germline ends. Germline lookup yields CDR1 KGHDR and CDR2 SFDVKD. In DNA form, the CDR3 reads TGTGCCACCAGTGGCCCCCGATTAGCGGAAGAGCAGTTCTTC. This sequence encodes CATSGPRLAEEQFF.

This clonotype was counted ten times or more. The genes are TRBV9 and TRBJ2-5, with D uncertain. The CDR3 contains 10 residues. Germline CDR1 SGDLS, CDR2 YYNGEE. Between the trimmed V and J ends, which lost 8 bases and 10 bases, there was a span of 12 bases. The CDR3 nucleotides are TGTGCCAGTTTCAGGTGGGGCCAGTACTTC. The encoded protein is CASFRWGQYF.